This T cell receptor (beta chain) was profiled in a study of blood T cell repertoires in COVID-19. In the study overall: Researchers got acute and convalescent COVID-19 samples from the United States, Italy and Spain. PBMCs, B-cell-depleted T cells, or T cells were the source of the cDNA or gDNA that made up the material.

V was trimmed by 4 bases and J by 0 bases, leaving 15 bases between them. The CDR3 is made up of 16 amino acids. In germline, CDR1 is MGHRA, CDR2 YSYEKL. Cohort allocation depended upon clinical history that participants reported. Cohort 3 recovered donors had two negative PCRs, clearance, or symptom resolution. The repertoire was sequenced with immunoSEQ multiplex PCR; TCRdb's copy has only in-frame clones and lacks some. Here the sample spans approximately 220,000 clones, 88% being singletons. The sequence derives from a woman under 40 who had recovered from COVID-19. Sequenced: PBMCs or T cells enriched from blood (not recorded which). The J gene is TRBJ1-2, the V gene TRBV4-1, with D unresolved. CDR3 loop: CASSLFSVGANYGYTF. CDR3 nucleotide sequence: TGCGCCAGCAGCCTTTTCTCGGTGGGAGCTAACTATGGCTACACCTTC.